This TCR beta chain stems from a study of OX40 agonist ivuxolimab in advanced cancers. Libraries were prepared by immunoSEQ multiplex PCR; TCRdb keeps only in-frame clonotypes and omits some of them. This sample has more than 65,000 clones; about 86% occur once, and the top ten carry around 2.4%. As to this clone: Antigen: not known.

Study-wide results and limits: Partial responders at 0.1-3.0 mg/kg showed near-lowest clonal expansion.

Sequencing used CD4+ or CD8+ T cells sorted from blood, obtained in a trial of the OX40 agonist ivuxolimab. This TCR came from an adult with an advanced solid tumor such as melanoma, head and neck, liver or kidney cancer.

In DNA, the CDR3 is TGTGCCAGCAGCTATGACAGGGGGAAGGGGGGGACCCAGTACTTC. This gives the protein CASSYDRGKGGTQYF. This chain joins TRBV5-4 and TRBJ2-5; TRBD1 aligns across 9 bases. The CDR3 consists of 15 residues. Germline lookup yields CDR1 SGHNT and CDR2 YYREEE (reference sequence). Trimming took 3 bases from V and 7 from J; bases not matched to a gene: 10.